The text below deals with one T cell receptor beta chain. As processed by the authors: Nucleated cell counts were estimated from reference gene primer amplification. The repertoire was sequenced with immunoSEQ multiplex PCR; TCRdb's copy has only in-frame clones and lacks some. V, J and clone size derive from that table, while D and trimming were established from the DNA sequence. The profile shows over 90,000 clones, about 89% of them singletons. This CDR3 contains 18 residues. Germline V gene data show CDR1 as WNHNN and CDR2 as SYGVQD (reference sequence). V lost 0 bases to trimming and J lost 0 bases, with 15 bases between them. The record originates from a study of blood T cell repertoires in COVID-19. The wider study: Spain, Italy and the United States supplied samples that represented acute and convalescent COVID-19. T cells, B-cell-depleted T cells, or PBMCs provided the cDNA or gDNA that served as material.

This receptor was taken from a human donor in a cohort sampled during active COVID-19. The chain combines TRBV10-1 with TRBJ1-5; D is unresolved. The sample was peripheral blood. CDR3 DNA sequence: TGCGCCAGCAGTGAGTCTCGGGGAACAGACGTTAGCAATCAGCCCCAGCATTTT. Its protein is CASSESRGTDVSNQPQHF.